These 26 T cell receptor beta chains came from one sample sequenced in a study of CD8+CD57+ T cells in acquired aplastic anemia (dated by TCRdb to the late 2010s). The reads were generated on an Illumina HiSeq 2000. Profiling of TCR beta VDJ combinations and CDR3 sequences used genomic DNA as the template. TCRdb trimmed public reads at Q25 via fastp, called clones via MiXCR and kept in-frame beta chains. When rows share a CDR3 protein, they turn into one entry using the most common DNA and genes. This sample holds about 270,000 distinct CDR3 sequences; around 60% were observed only once. The biggest ten clones account for under 8.5% of the sample. The sample taken for sequencing was sorted CD4+, CD8+, or CD8+CD57+ T cells (not recorded which) from PBMCs. The source is a human donor with severe aplastic anemia or a healthy control (not recorded which).

DNA for the CDR3: TGTGCCAGCAGCGGGAGGATCCGGAGTAATTCACCCCTCCACTTT. This translates into CASSGRIRSNSPLHF. The genes are TRBV7-2 and TRBJ1-6; D is undetermined. The CDR3 runs to 15 residues. Deletions cut 5 bases from V and 6 bases from J, with 14 bases between. Germline V lookup: CDR1 SGHTA, CDR2 FQGNSA.

This clonotype was found many times. V and J are TRBV27 and TRBJ2-7, with 7 nucleotides matching TRBD1. The CDR3 consists of 15 residues. After removal of 5 bases from V and 0 bases from J, the junction contained 7 bases not matched to a gene. The germline V gene has CDR1 MNHEY and CDR2 SMNVEV (reference sequence). CDR3 in amino acids: CASSPRQGPSYEQYF. Here the CDR3 DNA reads TGTGCCAGCAGTCCCCGACAGGGACCCTCCTACGAGCAGTACTTC.

At least ten counts were recorded for this clonotype. This chain links TRBV6-5 with TRBJ1-2; 12 bases align to TRBD1. J lost 3 bases, V lost 6 bases, and 11 bases had no gene match. The CDR3 contains 17 residues. The germline V gene encodes CDR1 MNHEY and CDR2 SVGAGI. As DNA, the CDR3 is TGTGCCAGCAGCCCCCTTGGGACAGGGGGCGCGTACTATGGCTACACCTTC. It yields the protein CASSPLGTGGAYYGYTF.

V and J are TRBV7-2 and TRBJ2-2, with 14 bases identical to TRBD2. The CDR3 consists of 19 residues. Per germline, CDR1 SGHTA and CDR2 FQGNSA. The V gene end was trimmed by 1 base and the J gene end by 5 bases; junction bases not matched to a gene: 9. Here the CDR3 reads CASSLGRRLAGGRTGELFF. CDR3 nucleotides: TGTGCCAGCAGCTTAGGTCGTCGACTAGCGGGGGGGCGGACCGGGGAGCTGTTTTTT.

The chain recombines TRBV7-9 with TRBJ2-7; maybe TRBD1 (6 bases). CDR3 length: 12 residues. Germline CDR1 and CDR2: SEHNR and FQNEAQ (reference sequence). Trimming stripped 3 bases from V and 5 bases from J, with 8 bases between. The CDR3 protein is CASSFRTDEQYF. The CDR3 nucleotides read TGTGCCAGCAGCTTCCGGACAGACGAGCAGTACTTC.

The chain recombines TRBV7-2 with TRBJ2-2; possibly TRBD2 for D (6 bases). The CDR3 is made up of 13 amino acids. Trimming left V 5 bases short and J 7 bases short, with 11 bases between. Per germline, CDR1 SGHTA and CDR2 FQGNSA. This CDR3 reads CASSGGWGGELFF. As DNA, the CDR3 is TGTGCCAGCAGCGGAGGGTGGGGCGGGGAGCTGTTTTTT.

About this clonotype: A read error may be the cause here, since a much bigger clone is one base away. CDR3 sequence: CASSAQGGNQPQHF. CDR3 DNA sequence: TGTGCCAGCAGTGCCCAGGGGGGCAATCAGCCCCAGCATTTT. The chain carries TRBV6-4 and TRBJ1-5, with 7 positions matching TRBD1. V gave up 4 bases and J gave up 2 bases; unmatched junction bases: 2. CDR1 MRHNA and CDR2 SNTAGT come from the germline V gene. This CDR3 region has 14 residues.

The chain employs TRBV9 and TRBJ1-2, with a weak D call TRBD1 (6 bases). Per the germline V gene, CDR1 is SGDLS and CDR2 is YYNGEE. This CDR3 contains 14 residues. V was pared by 0 bases and J by 4 bases, with 10 bases between. CDR3 nucleotide sequence: TGTGCCAGCAGCGTAGAGGGGGGCAGCTATGGCTACACCTTC. Translation: CASSVEGGSYGYTF.

With regard to this clonotype: A read error is possible here, since a much larger clone lies one base away. This sequence joins TRBV5-1 and TRBJ1-2, with D unresolved. The CDR3 length is 11 residues. CDR1 is SGHRS and CDR2 is YFSETQ in the germline V gene. CDR3 bases: TGTGCCGGCAGCTATGGTGGGGGCTACACCTTC. It is translated as CAGSYGGGYTF.

This clonotype was picked up many times. The V and J genes are TRBV7-6 and TRBJ1-1; D gene unclear. Germline V CDR1 and CDR2: SGHVS, FNYEAQ. The CDR3 length is 16 residues. V shed 4 bases and J shed 0 bases, with 15 bases lying between them. The CDR3 DNA reads TGTGCCAGCAGCTCAGTGTACGACGGGATGAACACTGAAGCTTTCTTT. Amino acids: CASSSVYDGMNTEAFF. The variable domain in full, completed from reference TRBV7-6 and TRBJ1-1, reads GAGVSQSPRYKVTKRGQDVALRCDPISGHVSLYWYRQALGQGPEFLTYFNYEAQQDKSGLPNDRFSAERPEGSISTLTIQRTEQRDSAMYRCASSSVYDGMNTEAFFGQGTRLTVV.

Ten or more counts support this clonotype. This chain joins TRBV6-5 and TRBJ2-7; 7 positions agree with TRBD1. The V segment lost 4 bases and the J segment 2 bases; nucleotides outside the gene matches: 8. The germline V gene encodes CDR1 MNHEY and CDR2 SVGAGI. CDR3 length equals 15 residues. Here the CDR3 DNA reads TGTGCCAGCAGTTTCTACCGGGACAGACCCTACGAGCAGTACTTC. Translated, it gives CASSFYRDRPYEQYF.

This clonotype was observed at least ten times. The chain has TRBV7-2 and TRBJ2-2; 8 bases match TRBD2. Looked up from germline, CDR1 is SGHTA and CDR2 is FQGNSA. CDR3 size: 14 residues. J gave up 6 bases and V 4 bases, and 4 bases lay outside the gene matches. The CDR3 spells CASSSTGGAGELFF. The CDR3 DNA reads TGTGCCAGCAGCTCGACCGGGGGGGCCGGGGAGCTGTTTTTT.

In its sample, this clonotype was seen many times. The chain combines TRBV7-8 with TRBJ1-2; TRBD1 agrees at 8 bases. Trimming at V came to 4 bases and at J to 7 bases, leaving 11 bases not matched to a gene. The CDR3 has 15 residues. CDR1 is SGHVS and CDR2 is FQNEAQ in the germline V gene. The CDR3 nucleotides read TGTGCCAGCAGCTCAAGGACAGGGCGAATGGGTGGCTACACCTTC. Residues: CASSSRTGRMGGYTF. The variable domain in full, completed from reference TRBV7-8 and TRBJ1-2, reads GAGVSQSPRYKVAKRGQDVALRCDPISGHVSLFWYQQALGQGPEFLTYFQNEAQLDKSGLPSDRFFAERPEGSVSTLKIQRTQQEDSAVYLCASSSRTGRMGGYTFGSGTRLTVV.

The chain joins TRBV19 to TRBJ2-3, with D unclear. This CDR3 is built from 15 residues. CDR1 and CDR2 (germline): LNHDA, SQIVND (reference sequence). V lost 6 bases, J lost 1 base, and 14 bases lay in between. The CDR3 spells CASSPLRSRTDTQYF. CDR3 bases: TGTGCCAGTAGCCCCCTGCGGAGTCGCACAGATACGCAGTATTTT. The whole variable domain, filled in from reference TRBV19 and TRBJ2-3, reads DGGITQSPKYLFRKEGQNVTLSCEQNLNHDAMYWYRQDPGQGLRLIYYSQIVNDFQKGDIAEGYSVSREKKESFPLTVTSAQKNPTAFYLCASSPLRSRTDTQYFGPGTRLTVL.

The chain is built from TRBV20-1 and TRBJ1-6, with 8 bases fitting TRBD1. Per the germline V gene, CDR1 is DFQATT and CDR2 is SNEGSKA (reference sequence). The CDR3 covers 18 residues. V was pared by 3 bases and J by 10 bases, with 20 bases of the junction left unmatched. The DNA for the CDR3 is TGCAGTGCTAGTAGCCAGTTCAGGGGGCGGCGGTCAGAATCACCCCTCCACTTT. This translates into CSASSQFRGRRSESPLHF.

The chain joins TRBV4-2 to TRBJ2-3; 15 nucleotides agree with TRBD2. This CDR3 contains 20 residues. J lost 2 bases, V lost 0 bases, and 9 bases had no gene match. Germline V gene data show CDR1 as LGHNA and CDR2 as YNFKEQ. CDR3 sequence (DNA): TGTGCCAGCAGCCAAGATCTGGGACTAGCGGGGGGCCAACTCACAGATACGCAGTATTTT. It yields the protein CASSQDLGLAGGQLTDTQYF.

Comments on this clonotype: A much larger clonotype is one base distant, so this may be a read error. This chain uses TRBV7-9 with TRBJ1-2; D ambiguous. The CDR3 runs 12 residues. Germline V gives CDR1 SEHNR, CDR2 FQNEAQ (reference sequence). This CDR3 is CAGSLATEAPLF. DNA of the CDR3: TGTGCCGGCAGCTTAGCAACGGAAGCCCCACTCTTC. Based on the CDR3 plus reference TRBV7-9 and TRBJ1-2, the full variable domain is DTGVSQNPRHKITKRGQNVTFRCDPISEHNRLYWYRQTLGQGPEFLTYFQNEAQLEKSRLLSDRFSAERPKGSFSTLEIQRTEQGDSAMYLCAGSLATEAPLFGSGTRLTVV.

The chain uses TRBV25-1 and TRBJ2-6; D gene uncertain. V gave up 3 bases and J gave up 0 bases, with 12 bases separating them. The CDR3 totals 17 residues. Germline assignment: CDR1 MGHDK and CDR2 SYGVNS. CDR3 nucleotides: TGTGCCAGCAGTGATTGGTCAGTAAGCTCTGGGGCCAACGTCCTGACTTTC. Protein sequence: CASSDWSVSSGANVLTF. The full variable domain, rest sourced from reference TRBV25-1 and TRBJ2-6, is EADIYQTPRYLVIGTGKKITLECSQTMGHDKMYWYQQDPGMELHLIHYSYGVNSTEKGDLSSESTVSRIRTEHFPLTLESARPSHTSQYLCASSDWSVSSGANVLTFGAGSRLTVL.

This clonotype was observed many times. The rearrangement uses TRBV11-3 and TRBJ1-1; D is perhaps TRBD1 (5 bases). The CDR3 runs 17 residues. V was cut by 3 bases and J by 6 bases, with 23 bases left in between. CDR1 is SGHNT, CDR2 YENEEA, per germline. The CDR3 is CASSLSARGSPGAEAFF. The CDR3 DNA sequence: TGTGCCAGCAGCTTGTCAGCTCGGGGCAGCCCCGGCGCTGAAGCTTTCTTT.

The rearrangement uses TRBV7-7 and TRBJ2-5; TRBD2 is a possible D gene (6 bases). The CDR3 is 15 residues long. CDR1 and CDR2 from the germline V gene are SSHAT and FNYEAQ (reference sequence). V was pared by 4 bases and J by 3 bases, with 15 bases between. CDR3 sequence reads: CASSSSIAGKETQYF. Written as DNA, the CDR3 is TGTGCCAGCAGCTCCTCCATCGCGGGAAAAGAGACCCAGTACTTC.

A remark on this clonotype: As the CDR3 is not closed by the conserved phenylalanine or tryptophan, this likely results from a read error. The CDR3 region has the DNA TGTGCCAGCACCTCCCTGGGGGCGCGGTTGGGCTACACCCTC. Its translation is CASTSLGARLGYTL. The chain recombines TRBV2 with TRBJ1-2; D might be TRBD1 (6 bases). V shed 7 bases and J shed 8 bases, with 20 bases lying between them. There are 14 residues in the CDR3. The V gene's germline CDR1 is SNHLY and CDR2 FYNNEI.

The gene calls are TRBV9 and TRBJ2-3; D is uncertain. Between the trimmed V and J ends, which lost 0 bases and 6 bases, there was a span of 11 bases. The CDR3 has 14 residues. CDR1 and CDR2 from the germline V gene are SGDLS and YYNGEE. CDR3 DNA: TGTGCCAGCAGCGTAGAAGCTAGTTTCGATACGCAGTATTTT. Residues: CASSVEASFDTQYF. The full variable domain, rest sourced from reference TRBV9 and TRBJ2-3, is DSGVTQTPKHLITATGQRVTLRCSPRSGDLSVYWYQQSLDQGLQFLIQYYNGEERAKGNILERFSAQQFPDLHSELNLSSLELGDSALYFCASSVEASFDTQYFGPGTRLTVL.

This CDR3 reads CASSSLQGSYGYTF. Written as DNA, the CDR3 is TGTGCCAGCAGCTCTCTGCAGGGAAGCTATGGCTACACCTTC. This chain joins TRBV11-2 and TRBJ1-2, with D possibly matching TRBD1 (5 bases). The germline gives CDR1 SGHAT, CDR2 FQNNGV. This CDR3 is built from 14 residues. V lost 4 bases and J lost 4, with 13 bases in between.

This clonotype appeared many times. The chain couples TRBV2 to TRBJ1-4; TRBD1 is a possible D gene (6 bases). Trimming removed 4 bases from V and 1 base from J, with 16 bases in between. Per germline, CDR1 SNHLY and CDR2 FYNNEI. This CDR3 spans 17 amino acids. CDR3 sequence reads: CASSAFGGRGTNEKLFF. The CDR3 region has the DNA TGTGCCAGCAGTGCTTTTGGGGGGCGAGGAACTAATGAAAAACTGTTTTTT.

This clonotype was observed a few times. The chain links TRBV10-2 to TRBJ1-1; D is unclear. This CDR3 spans 12 amino acids. The ends were cut back, 7 bases at V and 3 bases at J, with 9 bases in the middle. Germline V lookup: CDR1 WSHSY, CDR2 SAAADI. CDR3 sequence (DNA): TGCGCCAGCAACAACCCACACACTGAAGCTTTCTTT. Translated, it gives CASNNPHTEAFF.

The sample holds a few counts of this clonotype. The chain carries TRBV2 and TRBJ1-4; no clear D. Per the germline V gene, CDR1 is SNHLY and CDR2 is FYNNEI. The CDR3 totals 14 residues. V was pared by 6 bases and J by 8 bases, with 16 bases between. For the CDR3, the DNA is TGTGCCAGCAGGGCGGGCCACACTGGGGAAAAACTGTTTTTT. Protein sequence: CASRAGHTGEKLFF.